Presented here are 15 T cell receptor beta chains from one specimen sequenced in a study of cytomegalovirus exposure and HLA in healthy donors. Amplification used 60 Vbeta primers and 13 Jbeta primers. The table came from immunoSEQ multiplex PCR; TCRdb's copy has only in-frame clones and leaves some out. The sample has roughly 160,000 clones, around four fifths seen once. The source material was PBMCs. The receptors come from a woman in her forties or fifties in good health and CMV-seronegative.

This chain uses TRBV7-9 with TRBJ2-1, with D perhaps matching TRBD2 (6 bases). The CDR3 contains 16 residues. In germline, CDR1 is SEHNR, CDR2 FQNEAQ (reference sequence). The V end was cut by 1 base, the J end by 2 bases, with 12 bases between. The CDR3 loop reads CASSLVAGPAYNEQFF. In DNA form, the CDR3 reads TGTGCCAGCAGCTTAGTGGCGGGACCGGCCTACAATGAGCAGTTCTTC.

The chain uses TRBV27 and TRBJ2-2; a weak D match, TRBD1 (5 bases). Germline assignment: CDR1 MNHEY and CDR2 SMNVEV (reference sequence). The CDR3 contains 16 residues. Trimming cost V 4 bases and J 3 bases, with 15 bases left between them. The CDR3 DNA reads as TGTGCCAGCAGTTCCGTAGACAGCTTAGACACCGGGGAGCTGTTTTTT. It encodes CASSSVDSLDTGELFF.

This chain joins TRBV7-3 and TRBJ2-1; D gene unclear. V lost 5 bases, J lost 3 bases, and 8 bases lay in between. The germline V gene encodes CDR1 SGHTA and CDR2 FQGTGA. This CDR3 spans 13 amino acids. CDR3 DNA: TGTGCCAGCAGCCCCGACATCTACAATGAGCAGTTCTTC. Translated, it gives CASSPDIYNEQFF.

This clone turned up a few times. Written as DNA, the CDR3 is TGTGCCAGCAGTGGGGGACTAGCACAAGAGACCCAGTACTTC. Translation gives CASSGGLAQETQYF. The rearrangement links TRBV2 to TRBJ2-5; 9 nucleotides line up with TRBD2. V shed 4 bases, J shed 2 bases, and the junction held 2 bases outside the gene matches. Germline CDR1 reads SNHLY; CDR2 reads FYNNEI. CDR3 length: 14 residues.

This clone was seen a handful of times. CDR3 DNA sequence: TGTGCCAGCAGGGACCCAAGGGGTGGTAATCAGCCCCAGCATTTT. Translating it yields CASRDPRGGNQPQHF. The chain has TRBV6-5 and TRBJ1-5, with a tentative D call TRBD1 (5 bases). Per germline, CDR1 MNHEY and CDR2 SVGAGI. CDR3 length: 15 residues. Trimming took 6 bases from V and 4 from J, leaving 16 bases between them.

A few counts support this clone. V usage is TRBV2 and J usage is TRBJ2-7; TRBD2 agrees at 11 bases. The CDR3 has 14 residues. In germline, CDR1 is SNHLY, CDR2 FYNNEI. Germline trimming cut 7 bases from V and 12 bases from J; bases unmatched to any gene: 14. The CDR3 sequence: CASMLLSGRARMYF. As DNA, the CDR3 is TGTGCCAGCATGCTCCTTAGCGGGAGGGCCAGGATGTACTTC.

This chain uses TRBV11-2 with TRBJ1-1; D might be TRBD1 (5 bases). Deletions cut 3 bases from V and 4 bases from J, with 9 bases between. The CDR3 contains 13 residues. CDR1 and CDR2 from the germline V gene are SGHAT and FQNNGV. The CDR3 bases are TGTGCCAGCAGCTTGGACACACCCACTGAAGCTTTCTTT. It codes for CASSLDTPTEAFF.

V is TRBV29-1 and J is TRBJ1-4; D is unresolved. The CDR3 has 16 amino acids. The germline V gene has CDR1 SQVTM and CDR2 ANQGSEA. V was clipped by 1 base and J by 0 bases, with 12 bases between them. In nucleotides, the CDR3 is TGCAGCGTTGAAGCTTCGGCGGAAGCAACTAATGAAAAACTGTTTTTT. Its translation: CSVEASAEATNEKLFF.

The chain carries TRBV5-4 and TRBJ1-6; D might be TRBD1 (6 bases). The ends were cut back, 5 bases at V and 10 bases at J, with 16 bases in the middle. The CDR3 runs 14 residues. Per germline, CDR1 SGHNT and CDR2 YYREEE (reference sequence). CDR3 coding DNA: TGTGCCAGCAGTCTCGGGAGGGGGGGGTCACCCCTCCACTTT. Its protein is CASSLGRGGSPLHF.

The chain carries TRBV25-1 and TRBJ1-4; D uncertain. The CDR3 has 13 amino acids. V lost 7 bases, J lost 7 bases, and 13 bases lay in between. The germline CDR1 and CDR2 sequences are MGHDK and SYGVNS. CDR3 residues: CASTSFVGEKLFF. The CDR3 DNA follows: TGTGCCAGCACCTCGTTTGTCGGTGAAAAACTGTTTTTT.

The chain is built from TRBV7-8 and TRBJ1-5, with TRBD1 matching over 7 bases. Germline CDR1 and CDR2: SGHVS and FQNEAQ. The CDR3 has 16 residues. V lost 4 bases, J lost 7 bases, and 13 bases stayed unmatched. Here the CDR3 DNA reads TGTGCCAGCAGCTCCCCCGGTGGGGACAGCTCCCAGCCCCAGCATTTT. This translates into CASSSPGGDSSQPQHF.

This sequence joins TRBV2 and TRBJ2-5; 12 nucleotides line up with TRBD2. Germline V gene lookup returns CDR1 SNHLY and CDR2 FYNNEI. This CDR3 is 17 amino acids long. Trimming cost V 4 bases and J 2 bases; bases outside gene matches: 8. This CDR3 is CASSVRTSGGPQETQYF. The CDR3 nucleotides are TGTGCCAGCAGTGTGAGAACTAGCGGGGGGCCGCAAGAGACCCAGTACTTC.

The rearrangement joins TRBV4-3 to TRBJ1-6; no definite D call. The CDR3 is 14 residues long. The germline CDR1 and CDR2 sequences are LGHNA and YSLEER. V was clipped by 0 bases and J by 9 bases, with 9 bases between them. The CDR3 sequence: CASSQDLMSSPLHF. The CDR3 region has the DNA TGCGCCAGCAGCCAAGATCTTATGAGTTCACCCCTCCACTTT.

The rearrangement uses TRBV27 and TRBJ2-1; TRBD2 matches at 8 bases. The J segment lost 7 bases and the V segment lost 5 bases, leaving 19 bases of the junction unmatched. Germline V gives CDR1 MNHEY, CDR2 SMNVEV (reference sequence). The CDR3 consists of 18 residues. The CDR3 DNA reads TGTGCCAGCAGTCCCCTGGGTAATGTAGGTAGCGGGATAAATGAGCAGTTCTTC. This sequence encodes CASSPLGNVGSGINEQFF.

This sequence joins TRBV19 and TRBJ2-7, with TRBD1 matching over 10 bases. This CDR3 has 14 amino acids. Germline V gene lookup returns CDR1 LNHDA and CDR2 SQIVND (reference sequence). V lost 8 bases, J lost 2 bases, and 6 bases stayed unmatched. The CDR3, as DNA: TGTGCCAGTTCCCCGGACAGGGGGGCCTACGAGCAGTACTTC. Its translation: CASSPDRGAYEQYF. The whole variable domain, filled in from reference TRBV19 and TRBJ2-7, reads DGGITQSPKYLFRKEGQNVTLSCEQNLNHDAMYWYRQDPGQGLRLIYYSQIVNDFQKGDIAEGYSVSREKKESFPLTVTSAQKNPTAFYLCASSPDRGAYEQYFGPGTRLTVT.